A selection of T cell receptor beta chains follows, all from one sample in a study of cytomegalovirus exposure and HLA in healthy donors. Here immunoSEQ multiplex PCR was the method, and the copy in TCRdb shows in-frame clones only, minus some. The profile shows about 160,000 clones, around 84% of them singletons. The source material was PBMCs. The source is a man between 18 and 29 years old in good health and CMV-seropositive. The CDR3 runs from the conserved cysteine through the conserved F or W. A D gene is named only where the DNA matches it firmly. Clone size is stated in some rows and not others, as once, few, many or a class when expanded.

v_call: TRBV30; clone_size: .; d_call: .; cdr3_length: 13; j_call: TRBJ2-7; cdr3_nt: TGTGCCTGGAGTGTAGCCCACTCCTACGAGCAGTACTTC; cdr3_aa: CAWSVAHSYEQYF
v_call: TRBV7-9; clone_size: .; d_call: .; cdr3_length: 15; j_call: TRBJ2-5; cdr3_nt: TGTGCCAGCAGCTTATCCCGCAGGGTGATGGAGACCCAGTACTTC; cdr3_aa: CASSLSRRVMETQYF
v_call: TRBV11-2; clone_size: few; d_call: TRBD1; cdr3_length: 14; j_call: TRBJ1-5; cdr3_nt: TGTGCCAGCAGTGCAGACAGGGGCAATCAGCCCCAGCATTTT; cdr3_aa: CASSADRGNQPQHF
v_call: TRBV6-1; clone_size: .; d_call: .; cdr3_length: 14; j_call: TRBJ1-6; cdr3_nt: TGTGCCAGCAGTTATTGGCAGATGGATTCACCCCTCCACTTT; cdr3_aa: CASSYWQMDSPLHF
v_call: TRBV2; clone_size: .; d_call: TRBD2; cdr3_length: 15; j_call: TRBJ2-5; cdr3_nt: TGTGCCAGCAGGCCTCTAGCGGGGGGATCTACGGCCCAGTACTTC; cdr3_aa: CASRPLAGGSTAQYF
v_call: TRBV7-9; clone_size: .; d_call: TRBD2; cdr3_length: 16; j_call: TRBJ2-5; cdr3_nt: TGTGCCAGCAGCTTACGTCTAGCGGGGGACCAAGAGACCCAGTACTTC; cdr3_aa: CASSLRLAGDQETQYF
v_call: TRBV10-3; clone_size: .; d_call: .; cdr3_length: 15; j_call: TRBJ2-7; cdr3_nt: TGTGCCATCAGTGTTGGAGGGGGCAAAACCTACGAGCAGTACTTC; cdr3_aa: CAISVGGGKTYEQYF
v_call: TRBV29-1; clone_size: once; d_call: TRBD2; cdr3_length: 13; j_call: TRBJ2-3; cdr3_nt: TGCAGCGCTAGCGGGGGAAATCTAGATACGCAGTATTTT; cdr3_aa: CSASGGNLDTQYF
v_call: TRBV29-1; clone_size: .; d_call: .; cdr3_length: 11; j_call: TRBJ1-1; cdr3_nt: TGCAGCGTGGGAGGGGGCACTGAAGCTTTCTTT; cdr3_aa: CSVGGGTEAFF
v_call: TRBV18; clone_size: .; d_call: TRBD1; cdr3_length: 18; j_call: TRBJ1-3; cdr3_nt: TGTGCCAGCTCACCTAATCTTGGACAGGGGGCTCCCGGAAACACCATATATTTT; cdr3_aa: CASSPNLGQGAPGNTIYF
v_call: TRBV7-2; clone_size: .; d_call: .; cdr3_length: 14; j_call: TRBJ2-7; cdr3_nt: TGTGCCAGCAGCTTTGCCCAGGGCCTATACGAGCAGTACTTC; cdr3_aa: CASSFAQGLYEQYF
v_call: TRBV7-9; clone_size: .; d_call: .; cdr3_length: 15; j_call: TRBJ2-1; cdr3_nt: TGTGCCAGCAGCTTAGTGGGGGGGCTCAACAATGAGCAGTTCTTC; cdr3_aa: CASSLVGGLNNEQFF
v_call: TRBV18; clone_size: once; d_call: .; cdr3_length: 15; j_call: TRBJ1-2; cdr3_nt: TGTGCCAGCTCACCCCCCGCGGAGACCTTCTATGGCTACACCTTC; cdr3_aa: CASSPPAETFYGYTF
v_call: TRBV9; clone_size: .; d_call: .; cdr3_length: 16; j_call: TRBJ1-2; cdr3_nt: TGTGCCAGCAGCGTAGTTCAGGGGCCAATGTCCTATGGCTACACCTTC; cdr3_aa: CASSVVQGPMSYGYTF
v_call: TRBV2; clone_size: .; d_call: .; cdr3_length: 14; j_call: TRBJ2-7; cdr3_nt: TGTGCCAGCAGTTTTCAGGGAACCACCTACGAGCAGTACTTC; cdr3_aa: CASSFQGTTYEQYF
v_call: TRBV18; clone_size: .; d_call: .; cdr3_length: 13; j_call: TRBJ2-5; cdr3_nt: TGTGCCAGCTCACCGCCAGGGGGGGAGACCCAGTACTTC; cdr3_aa: CASSPPGGETQYF
v_call: TRBV13; clone_size: .; d_call: TRBD1; cdr3_length: 12; j_call: TRBJ1-2; cdr3_nt: TGTGCCAGCAGCCAGGGGGCATGGGGCTACACCTTC; cdr3_aa: CASSQGAWGYTF
v_call: TRBV10-3; clone_size: .; d_call: TRBD1; cdr3_length: 14; j_call: TRBJ2-7; cdr3_nt: TGTGCCATCAGGCCCGGGACAGGGGTATACGAGCAGTACTTC; cdr3_aa: CAIRPGTGVYEQYF
v_call: TRBV5-5; clone_size: .; d_call: .; cdr3_length: 13; j_call: TRBJ2-2; cdr3_nt: TGTGCCAGCAGCTACCTAGCGACCGGGGAGCTGTTTTTT; cdr3_aa: CASSYLATGELFF
v_call: TRBV18; clone_size: .; d_call: TRBD1; cdr3_length: 15; j_call: TRBJ2-7; cdr3_nt: TGTGCCAGCTCACCACCTTCCAGGGGGCTCTACGAGCAGTACTTC; cdr3_aa: CASSPPSRGLYEQYF
v_call: TRBV5-1; clone_size: .; d_call: .; cdr3_length: 14; j_call: TRBJ2-2; cdr3_nt: TGCGCCAGCAGCTCTCAGGGATACACCGGGGAGCTGTTTTTT; cdr3_aa: CASSSQGYTGELFF
v_call: TRBV29-1; clone_size: .; d_call: .; cdr3_length: 15; j_call: TRBJ2-7; cdr3_nt: TGCAGCGTTGAGCTCGGGTTAGCGGAGACCTACGAGCAGTACTTC; cdr3_aa: CSVELGLAETYEQYF
v_call: TRBV6-1; clone_size: .; d_call: .; cdr3_length: 15; j_call: TRBJ1-5; cdr3_nt: TGTGCCAGCAGTGAAGAACAGTATAGCAATCAGCCCCAGCATTTT; cdr3_aa: CASSEEQYSNQPQHF
v_call: TRBV29-1; clone_size: .; d_call: .; cdr3_length: 13; j_call: TRBJ2-1; cdr3_nt: TGCAGCATACAAGGGACAATGGGCAATGAGCAGTTCTTC; cdr3_aa: CSIQGTMGNEQFF
v_call: TRBV4-3; clone_size: .; d_call: TRBD1; cdr3_length: 20; j_call: TRBJ1-4; cdr3_nt: TGCGCCAGCAGCCAAACTATGACAGGGGGCGCATCCTCAATTAGTGAAAAACTGTTTTTT; cdr3_aa: CASSQTMTGGASSISEKLFF
v_call: TRBV5-1; clone_size: .; d_call: TRBD2; cdr3_length: 17; j_call: TRBJ2-3; cdr3_nt: TGCGCCAGCAGCTTCGCCGGAAGCGGGGGCTTCACAGATACGCAGTATTTT; cdr3_aa: CASSFAGSGGFTDTQYF
v_call: TRBV7-2; clone_size: .; d_call: .; cdr3_length: 13; j_call: TRBJ1-2; cdr3_nt: TGTGCCAGCAGCCCAGGGAACAGGCATGGCTACACCTTC; cdr3_aa: CASSPGNRHGYTF
v_call: TRBV19; clone_size: .; d_call: .; cdr3_length: 15; j_call: TRBJ1-1; cdr3_nt: TGTGCCAGTACAATAAACGGGTATTTGAACACTGAAGCTTTCTTT; cdr3_aa: CASTINGYLNTEAFF
v_call: TRBV2; clone_size: .; d_call: .; cdr3_length: 15; j_call: TRBJ1-4; cdr3_nt: TGTGCCAGCAGTGAGGGAACAGGGTATAATGAAAAACTGTTTTTT; cdr3_aa: CASSEGTGYNEKLFF
v_call: TRBV29-1; clone_size: .; d_call: .; cdr3_length: 12; j_call: TRBJ1-1; cdr3_nt: TGCAGCGTTGGTCGGGGGGTCACTGAAGCTTTCTTT; cdr3_aa: CSVGRGVTEAFF
v_call: TRBV25-1; clone_size: .; d_call: .; cdr3_length: 16; j_call: TRBJ1-5; cdr3_nt: TGTGCCAGCAGTGTCTACAGGGAAGATAGCAATCAGCCCCAGCATTTT; cdr3_aa: CASSVYREDSNQPQHF
v_call: TRBV7-8; clone_size: .; d_call: .; cdr3_length: 15; j_call: TRBJ2-4; cdr3_nt: TGTGCCAGCGAGGCGGGTCGAGGAACCAAAAACAGTCAGTACTTC; cdr3_aa: CASEAGRGTKNSQYF
v_call: TRBV13; clone_size: .; d_call: .; cdr3_length: 15; j_call: TRBJ1-3; cdr3_nt: TGTGCCAGCAGCTTTGACCCACGGGGAGGAAACACCATATATTTT; cdr3_aa: CASSFDPRGGNTIYF
v_call: TRBV7-9; clone_size: .; d_call: .; cdr3_length: 14; j_call: TRBJ1-6; cdr3_nt: TGTGCCAGCTCGACACCGAGTTATAATTCACCCCTCCACTTT; cdr3_aa: CASSTPSYNSPLHF
v_call: TRBV2; clone_size: few; d_call: .; cdr3_length: 14; j_call: TRBJ2-7; cdr3_nt: TGTGCCGTACCTAAGGACAAAAACACCTACGAGCAGTACTTC; cdr3_aa: CAVPKDKNTYEQYF
v_call: TRBV9; clone_size: .; d_call: .; cdr3_length: 14; j_call: TRBJ2-5; cdr3_nt: TGTGCCAGCAGCGTAGTTGGCCTCCAAGAGACCCAGTACTTC; cdr3_aa: CASSVVGLQETQYF
v_call: TRBV7-7; clone_size: few; d_call: .; cdr3_length: 13; j_call: TRBJ2-7; cdr3_nt: TGTGCCAGCAGCTTAGAGCCCGGCTACGAGCAGTACTTC; cdr3_aa: CASSLEPGYEQYF
v_call: TRBV7-9; clone_size: .; d_call: .; cdr3_length: 15; j_call: TRBJ2-3; cdr3_nt: TGTGCCAGCAGCTTATTGGCAGGGAGCACAGATACGCAGTATTTT; cdr3_aa: CASSLLAGSTDTQYF
v_call: TRBV10-3; clone_size: .; d_call: .; cdr3_length: 14; j_call: TRBJ1-5; cdr3_nt: TGTGCCATCAGTGGCGCAGGGCGCAATCAGCCCCAGCATTTT; cdr3_aa: CAISGAGRNQPQHF
v_call: TRBV2; clone_size: .; d_call: TRBD1; cdr3_length: 16; j_call: TRBJ2-3; cdr3_nt: TGTGCCAGCAAAGAATCAGGGGGTCTGGGCACAGATACGCAGTATTTT; cdr3_aa: CASKESGGLGTDTQYF
v_call: TRBV10-1; clone_size: once; d_call: .; cdr3_length: 16; j_call: TRBJ2-7; cdr3_nt: TGCGCCAGCAGTGATCTGAGCGTCACTAGCACGCACGAGCAGTACTTC; cdr3_aa: CASSDLSVTSTHEQYF
v_call: TRBV27; clone_size: once; d_call: TRBD2; cdr3_length: 16; j_call: TRBJ2-1; cdr3_nt: TGTGCCAGCAGTCCCAGCGGGGGGCCCTCCTACAATGAGCAGTTCTTC; cdr3_aa: CASSPSGGPSYNEQFF
v_call: TRBV12-5; clone_size: .; d_call: TRBD2; cdr3_length: 21; j_call: TRBJ2-6; cdr3_nt: TGTGCTAGTGGTTTGCCCGCCCCGGGACTAGCGGGGGGGCGGGGGGCCAACGGCCTGACTTTC; cdr3_aa: CASGLPAPGLAGGRGANGLTF
v_call: TRBV11-2; clone_size: .; d_call: TRBD1; cdr3_length: 16; j_call: TRBJ1-2; cdr3_nt: TGTGCCAGCAGCCCTGCGGGACAGCAAAAAAACTATGGCTACACCTTC; cdr3_aa: CASSPAGQQKNYGYTF
v_call: TRBV4-2; clone_size: few; d_call: .; cdr3_length: 15; j_call: TRBJ2-7; cdr3_nt: TGTGCCAGCAGCCAAGAGGTCGAGGGATCCTACGAGCAGTACTTC; cdr3_aa: CASSQEVEGSYEQYF
v_call: TRBV6-1; clone_size: .; d_call: TRBD1; cdr3_length: 14; j_call: TRBJ2-4; cdr3_nt: TGTGCCAGCAGGGGGACAGCCGGCAAAAACATTCAGTACTTC; cdr3_aa: CASRGTAGKNIQYF
v_call: TRBV27; clone_size: .; d_call: .; cdr3_length: 14; j_call: TRBJ1-5; cdr3_nt: TGTGCCAGCAGTTCCCTGGCGAGAGGTCAGCCCCAGCATTTT; cdr3_aa: CASSSLARGQPQHF
v_call: TRBV5-1; clone_size: few; d_call: TRBD1; cdr3_length: 16; j_call: TRBJ1-1; cdr3_nt: TGCGCCAGCAGCTTGGAGCCCGGGACAGGTTCGACTGAAGCTTTCTTT; cdr3_aa: CASSLEPGTGSTEAFF
v_call: TRBV5-1; clone_size: once; d_call: .; cdr3_length: 15; j_call: TRBJ2-6; cdr3_nt: TGCGCCAGCAGCTCGGATCTCTCTGGGGCCAACGGCCTGACTTTC; cdr3_aa: CASSSDLSGANGLTF
v_call: TRBV11-3; clone_size: .; d_call: TRBD1; cdr3_length: 13; j_call: TRBJ2-7; cdr3_nt: TGTGCCAGCAGCCCCGGGACAGCCTACGAGCAGTACTTC; cdr3_aa: CASSPGTAYEQYF
v_call: TRBV11-2; clone_size: .; d_call: .; cdr3_length: 16; j_call: TRBJ1-2; cdr3_nt: TGTGCCAGCAGCTTAGGACCGGACAGTGGGATCTATGGCTACACCTTC; cdr3_aa: CASSLGPDSGIYGYTF
v_call: TRBV6-1; clone_size: .; d_call: .; cdr3_length: 13; j_call: TRBJ2-5; cdr3_nt: TGTGCCAGCAGACCCTCGGGGGAAGGGACCCAGTACTTC; cdr3_aa: CASRPSGEGTQYF
v_call: TRBV4-3; clone_size: .; d_call: TRBD1; cdr3_length: 16; j_call: TRBJ1-1; cdr3_nt: TGCGCCAGCAGCCAAGCCTCCGGGACAGGGGTCACTGAAGCTTTCTTT; cdr3_aa: CASSQASGTGVTEAFF
v_call: TRBV29-1; clone_size: .; d_call: .; cdr3_length: 12; j_call: TRBJ1-1; cdr3_nt: TGCAGCGTCCTAGCAGGGAACACTGAAGCTTTCTTT; cdr3_aa: CSVLAGNTEAFF
v_call: TRBV6-5; clone_size: .; d_call: .; cdr3_length: 15; j_call: TRBJ2-2; cdr3_nt: TGTGCCAGCAGCGAGGCTATCTGGAACACCGGGGAGCTGTTTTTT; cdr3_aa: CASSEAIWNTGELFF